The 29 T cell receptor beta chains below come from one sample, sequenced in a study of CD8 T cells in ankylosing spondylitis. Study-wide points: Characteristic of ankylosing spondylitis blood, it appeared, was a TCR beta motif comprising eight highly homologous variants.

The antigens of these receptors remain unknown. One entry per CDR3 protein results from TCRdb running MiXCR on the 5' RACE reads. The sample contains some 800,000 distinct CDR3 sequences, 12% of which appear only once. Sequenced sample: blood, either unsorted or a sorted T cell fraction (not recorded which). Receptors originate from a male donor with ankylosing spondylitis.

This clonotype was recorded a few times. The gene calls are TRBV28 and TRBJ2-6; D perhaps matches TRBD2 (5 bases). CDR1 is MDHEN, CDR2 SYDVKM, per germline. The CDR3 contains 17 residues. Trimming shortened V by 3 bases and J by 0 bases, and 12 bases separated the two germline ends. CDR3 region: CASSFIGESSGANVLTF. CDR3 bases: TGTGCCAGCAGTTTTATCGGGGAGAGCTCTGGGGCCAACGTCCTGACTTTC.

The sample holds many counts of this clonotype. The chain couples TRBV20-1 to TRBJ2-3; 12 bases are a match to TRBD2. V trimming: 6 bases; J trimming: 4 bases; junction bases outside the gene matches: 2. CDR1 is DFQATT, CDR2 SNEGSKA, per germline (reference sequence). This CDR3 comprises 13 residues. CDR3 DNA: TGCAGTGCGCTAGCGGGAGGGCCAGATACGCAGTATTTT. Its translation is CSALAGGPDTQYF.

V and J are TRBV5-1 and TRBJ2-7, with TRBD2 identical over 7 bases. Germline V lookup: CDR1 SGHRS, CDR2 YFSETQ. The CDR3 contains 16 residues. V lost 0 bases to trimming and J lost 3 bases; unmatched junction nucleotides: 9. The CDR3 sequence is CASSLGGGSTFYEQYF. The CDR3 DNA reads as TGCGCCAGCAGCTTGGGGGGAGGGTCAACTTTCTACGAGCAGTACTTC.

CDR3 in DNA: TGCAGTGCCCTAATCCTGACAAGAGCCTACGAGCAGTACTTC. It codes for CSALILTRAYEQYF. The rearrangement links TRBV20-1 to TRBJ2-7, with D unresolved. Trimming left V 6 bases short and J 2 bases short, with 17 bases between. CDR3 size: 14 residues. Germline values: CDR1 DFQATT, CDR2 SNEGSKA (reference sequence).

The J gene is TRBJ1-2, the V gene TRBV2; TRBD1 matches at 8 bases. The germline V gene has CDR1 SNHLY and CDR2 FYNNEI. CDR3 length equals 13 residues. Trimming removed 10 bases from V and 2 bases from J; junction bases left unmatched: 6. CDR3 bases: TGTGCCACCAAACGGGACAGGAACTATGGCTACACCTTC. Translating gives CATKRDRNYGYTF.

This clonotype was found many times. This sequence joins TRBV5-1 and TRBJ1-1; 7 positions match TRBD1. Germline V gene sequence: CDR1 SGHRS, CDR2 YFSETQ. The CDR3 is 15 residues long. The trim removed 4 bases at V and 6 bases at J, leaving 12 bases unmatched. For the CDR3, the DNA is TGCGCCAGCAGCATCAGACAGGGAACGGGAGCTGAAGCTTTCTTT. Its protein product is CASSIRQGTGAEAFF.

This clonotype was detected a few times. The V gene is TRBV5-1, the J gene TRBJ2-1; D perhaps matches TRBD1 (5 bases). Trimming took 1 base from V and 6 from J, leaving 14 bases between them. Germline V gives CDR1 SGHRS, CDR2 YFSETQ. The CDR3 is made up of 15 amino acids. CDR3 coding DNA: TGCGCCAGCAGCTTGTCTCAGGGTGTTTCCAATGAGCAGTTCTTC. Residues: CASSLSQGVSNEQFF.

CDR3 in DNA: TGTGCCAGCAGTGACCGGCGGGGGATTGATACGCAGTATTTT. It codes for CASSDRRGIDTQYF. The V and J genes are TRBV2 and TRBJ2-3, with 7 bases identical to TRBD2. The V gene's germline CDR1 is SNHLY and CDR2 FYNNEI. J gave up 6 bases and V 3 bases, and 6 bases lay outside the gene matches. This CDR3 has 14 amino acids. The whole variable domain, remainder taken from reference TRBV2 and TRBJ2-3, is EPEVTQTPSHQVTQMGQEVILRCVPISNHLYFYWYRQILGQKVEFLVSFYNNEISEKSEIFDDQFSVERPDGSNFTLKIRSTKLEDSAMYFCASSDRRGIDTQYFGPGTRLTVL.

CDR3 nucleotides: TGTGCCACCAGCAGAGGGGAGCGGGGGAGCTCCTACGAGCAGTACTTC. Encoded protein: CATSRGERGSSYEQYF. The gene calls are TRBV15 and TRBJ2-7, with 8 bases fitting TRBD2. The germline V gene has CDR1 LNHNV and CDR2 YYDKDF (reference sequence). Trimming removed 1 base from V and 0 bases from J; junction bases left unmatched: 5. This CDR3 has 16 residues. The entire variable domain, with the rest obtained from reference TRBV15 and TRBJ2-7, is as follows: DAMVIQNPRYQVTQFGKPVTLSCSQTLNHNVMYWYQQKSSQAPKLLFHYYDKDFNNEADTPDNFQSRRPNTSFCFLDIRSPGLGDTAMYLCATSRGERGSSYEQYFGPGTRLTVT.

The chain joins TRBV5-1 to TRBJ2-4; the D gene could be TRBD1 or TRBD2 (5 bases each). The CDR3 is 14 amino acids. The germline V and J ends were trimmed by 0 bases and 12 bases, with 16 bases remaining between them. Germline CDR1 reads SGHRS; CDR2 reads YFSETQ. CDR3 protein: CASSLGDGTEPQYF. The CDR3 DNA is TGCGCCAGCAGCTTGGGGGACGGGACGGAACCTCAGTACTTC.

This clonotype was found a few times. The chain links TRBV20-1 to TRBJ2-7; maybe TRBD2 (6 bases). Deletions cut 4 bases from V and 2 bases from J, with 15 bases between. The CDR3 has 14 residues. Germline CDR1 is DFQATT and CDR2 is SNEGSKA (reference sequence). This CDR3 is CSANPGGSTYEQYF. CDR3 bases: TGCAGTGCTAACCCCGGGGGATCCACCTACGAGCAGTACTTC.

This chain links TRBV6-1 with TRBJ1-1; D is ambiguous. Trimming removed 7 bases at V and 8 bases at J, with 11 bases between. The CDR3 spans 11 residues. Germline V CDR1 and CDR2: MNHNS, SASEGT. Written as DNA, the CDR3 is TGTGCCAGCATTCGACAAGTGGAAGCTTTCTTT. Translation: CASIRQVEAFF.

This clonotype showed up just a few times. V gene TRBV6-2 or TRBV6-3 combines with J gene TRBJ2-7; D call uncertain. Trimming took 6 bases from V and 0 from J, leaving 15 bases between them. Per the germline V gene, CDR1 is MNHEY and CDR2 is SVGEGT. This CDR3 has 15 residues. The CDR3 protein is CASSLVFTYSYEQYF. The CDR3 DNA follows: TGTGCCAGCAGCCTCGTTTTCACCTACTCCTACGAGCAGTACTTC.

This clonotype was recorded many times. The chain employs TRBV29-1 and TRBJ2-1, with 7 bases aligning to TRBD1. The CDR3 totals 14 residues. V lost 6 bases, J lost 10 bases, and 15 bases stayed unmatched. CDR1 and CDR2 (germline): SQVTM, ANQGSEA. The CDR3 loop is CSVALKQGIREQFF. CDR3 coding DNA: TGCAGCGTGGCTCTTAAACAGGGGATTCGGGAGCAGTTCTTC.

In this sample, this clonotype turned up a few times. In DNA form, the CDR3 reads TGTGCCACCGGAACTCCACCTACAATCGATGAGCAGTTCTTC. Amino acids: CATGTPPTIDEQFF. V is TRBV10-3 and J is TRBJ2-1, with D unresolved. V gave up 10 bases and J gave up 8 bases, with 21 bases separating them. Germline values: CDR1 ENHRY, CDR2 SYGVKD. The CDR3 is 14 residues long.

This clonotype showed up many times. The chain links TRBV20-1 to TRBJ2-3; possible D gene TRBD2, 5 bases. There are 13 residues in the CDR3. Between the trimmed V and J ends, which lost 2 bases and 6 bases, there was a span of 12 bases. Per germline, CDR1 DFQATT and CDR2 SNEGSKA (reference sequence). Here the CDR3 reads CSARKLAMDTQYF. The CDR3, as DNA: TGCAGTGCTAGAAAGCTAGCAATGGATACGCAGTATTTT.

This rearrangement joins TRBV30 to TRBJ2-1, with D unclear. Germline V gene sequence: CDR1 GTSNPN, CDR2 SVGIG (reference sequence). The CDR3 is made up of 13 amino acids. V was clipped by 0 bases and J by 5 bases, with 8 bases between them. The CDR3 bases are TGTGCCTGGAGTGTAGTTCGAGACAATGAGCAGTTCTTC. Translated: CAWSVVRDNEQFF.

This clonotype has only a few counts. The chain couples TRBV5-1 to TRBJ2-7; D may be TRBD1 (6 bases). The length of the CDR3 is 13 residues. CDR1 and CDR2 (germline): SGHRS, YFSETQ. Trimming cost V 2 bases and J 4 bases, with 10 bases left between them. CDR3 nucleotide sequence: TGCGCCAGCAGCTTATGGACAGTATACGAGCAGTACTTC. It specifies CASSLWTVYEQYF.

This clonotype has more than one count but fewer than ten. V usage is TRBV10-3 and J usage is TRBJ1-5; D gene unclear. CDR3 size: 13 residues. Germline V gives CDR1 ENHRY, CDR2 SYGVKD. Trimming shortened V by 3 bases and J by 11 bases, and 14 bases separated the two germline ends. The CDR3 nucleotides are TGTGCCATCAGTGACACGGACGTGGTGGCCCAGCATTTT. Translating it yields CAISDTDVVAQHF.

This clonotype was seen only a few times. CDR3 region: CSARGAERPPLHF. CDR3 coding DNA: TGCAGTGCTAGGGGGGCTGAGAGGCCACCCCTCCACTTT. V is TRBV20-1 and J is TRBJ1-6, with D maybe TRBD1 (6 bases). This CDR3 is 13 amino acids long. V lost 3 bases and J lost 11, with 14 bases in between. From germline, CDR1 is DFQATT and CDR2 SNEGSKA (reference sequence).

This clonotype occurred a few times. The chain is built from TRBV20-1 and TRBJ2-3; no clear D. The V gene lost 6 bases and the J gene lost 2 bases, with 12 bases spanning the gap. Looked up from germline, CDR1 is DFQATT and CDR2 is SNEGSKA (reference sequence). The CDR3 consists of 13 residues. In nucleotides, the CDR3 is TGCAGTGCCCTCCGAGCCAACACAGATACGCAGTATTTT. As protein: CSALRANTDTQYF.

This clonotype was recorded at least ten times. The V gene is TRBV20-1, the J gene TRBJ2-3; 7 positions agree with TRBD2. From germline, CDR1 is DFQATT and CDR2 SNEGSKA (reference sequence). The J segment lost 2 bases and the V segment lost 7 bases, leaving 9 bases of the junction unmatched. This CDR3 has 14 amino acids. CDR3 nucleotide sequence: TGCAGTGTAGATGAGCGGGGAGACACAGATACGCAGTATTTT. It specifies CSVDERGDTDTQYF.

This clonotype was recorded many times. The CDR3 nucleotides read TGTGCCACCAGTCGTGGAGGGGACCTCGGACGGGAGCAGTTCTTC. It codes for CATSRGGDLGREQFF. The gene calls are TRBV24-1 and TRBJ2-1; the D gene is possibly TRBD2 (6 bases). Germline assignment: CDR1 KGHDR and CDR2 SFDVKD. Trimming shortened V by 6 bases and J by 10 bases, and 21 bases separated the two germline ends. The CDR3 has 15 residues.

This clonotype was detected many times. The rearrangement links TRBV29-1 to TRBJ2-3, with 7 bases matching TRBD2. The germline gives CDR1 SQVTM, CDR2 ANQGSEA. Trimming took 6 bases from V and 2 from J; bases not matched to a gene: 5. The CDR3 covers 13 residues. CDR3 sequence: CSVLADPTDTQYF. In DNA, the CDR3 is TGCAGCGTGCTAGCGGATCCCACAGATACGCAGTATTTT.

This clonotype was observed at least ten times. The chain couples TRBV4-2 to TRBJ2-7, with TRBD1 matching over 8 bases. This CDR3 region has 15 residues. Germline CDR1 and CDR2: LGHNA and YNFKEQ. V lost 0 bases, J lost 5 bases, and 6 bases stayed unmatched. CDR3 residues: CASSQEWPTGDEQYF. The CDR3 DNA follows: TGTGCCAGCAGCCAAGAATGGCCGACAGGGGACGAGCAGTACTTC.

This clonotype has at least ten counts. This chain links TRBV29-1 with TRBJ2-7; no definite D call. The germline V and J ends were trimmed by 4 bases and 3 bases, with 10 bases remaining between them. The CDR3 contains 12 residues. Looked up from germline, CDR1 is SQVTM and CDR2 is ANQGSEA. The CDR3 nucleotides are TGCAGCGTTGCCAGTATTGGCTACGAGCAGTACTTC. Amino acid sequence: CSVASIGYEQYF.

The chain links TRBV24-1 to TRBJ2-1; the D is unclear. This CDR3 has 12 residues. Germline V CDR1 and CDR2: KGHDR, SFDVKD. The V end lost 6 bases, the J end lost 2 bases, and 4 bases lay between the germline ends. The CDR3: CATSKAYNEQFF. CDR3 coding DNA: TGTGCCACCAGTAAGGCCTACAATGAGCAGTTCTTC.

The CDR3 reads CSVSIQRGQGYTGELFF. The CDR3 DNA reads as TGCAGCGTTTCCATTCAAAGGGGACAGGGGTACACCGGGGAGCTGTTTTTT. The chain couples TRBV29-1 to TRBJ2-2; 10 bases are shared with TRBD1. The CDR3 is made up of 17 amino acids. The germline V gene has CDR1 SQVTM and CDR2 ANQGSEA. After removal of 5 bases from V and 3 bases from J, the junction contained 12 bases not matched to a gene.

The chain couples TRBV6-1 to TRBJ1-5; TRBD1 might be the D (5 bases). Trimming shortened V by 6 bases and J by 0 bases, and 6 bases separated the two germline ends. CDR1 is MNHNS and CDR2 is SASEGT in the germline V gene. This CDR3 region has 13 residues. In nucleotides, the CDR3 is TGTGCCAGCAGGACAGATAGCAATCAGCCCCAGCATTTT. Residues: CASRTDSNQPQHF.